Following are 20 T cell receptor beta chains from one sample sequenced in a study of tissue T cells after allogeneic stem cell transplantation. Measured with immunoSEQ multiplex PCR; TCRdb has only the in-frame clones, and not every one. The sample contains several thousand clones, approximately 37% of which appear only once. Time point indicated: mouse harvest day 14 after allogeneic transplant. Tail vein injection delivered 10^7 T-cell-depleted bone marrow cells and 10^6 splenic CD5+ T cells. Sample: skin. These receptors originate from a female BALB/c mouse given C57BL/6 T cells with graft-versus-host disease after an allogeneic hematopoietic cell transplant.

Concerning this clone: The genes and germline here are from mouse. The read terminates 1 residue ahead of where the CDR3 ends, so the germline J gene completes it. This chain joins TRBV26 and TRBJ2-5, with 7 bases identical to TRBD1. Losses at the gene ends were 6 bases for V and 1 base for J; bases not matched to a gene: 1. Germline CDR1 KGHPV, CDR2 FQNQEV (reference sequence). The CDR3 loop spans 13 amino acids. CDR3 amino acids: CASSGTDQDTQYF. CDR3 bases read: TGTGCCAGCAGCGGGACAGACCAAGACACCCAGTAC.

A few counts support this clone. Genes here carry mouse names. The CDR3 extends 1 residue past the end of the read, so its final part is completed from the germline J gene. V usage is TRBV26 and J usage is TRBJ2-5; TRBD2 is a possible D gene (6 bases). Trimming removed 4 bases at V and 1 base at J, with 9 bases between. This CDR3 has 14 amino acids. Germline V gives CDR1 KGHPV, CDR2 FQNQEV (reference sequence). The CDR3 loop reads CASSPTGYQDTQYF. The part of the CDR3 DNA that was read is TGTGCCAGCAGTCCGACTGGATACCAAGACACCCAGTAC.

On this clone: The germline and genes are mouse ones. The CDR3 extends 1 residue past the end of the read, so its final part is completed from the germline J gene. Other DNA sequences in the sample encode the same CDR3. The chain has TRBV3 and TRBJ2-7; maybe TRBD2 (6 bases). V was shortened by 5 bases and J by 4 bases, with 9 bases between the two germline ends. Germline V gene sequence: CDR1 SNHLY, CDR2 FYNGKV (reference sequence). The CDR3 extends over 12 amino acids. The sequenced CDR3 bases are TGTGCCAGCAGCCCGGGGGGATATGAACAGTAC. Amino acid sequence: CASSPGGYEQY. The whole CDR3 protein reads CASSPGGYEQYF.

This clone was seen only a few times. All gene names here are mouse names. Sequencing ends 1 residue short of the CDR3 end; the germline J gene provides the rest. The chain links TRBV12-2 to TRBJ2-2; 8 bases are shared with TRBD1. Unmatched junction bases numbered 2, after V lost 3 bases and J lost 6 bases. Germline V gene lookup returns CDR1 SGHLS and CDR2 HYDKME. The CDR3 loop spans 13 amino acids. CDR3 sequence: CASSAGGSGQLYF. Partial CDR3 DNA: TGTGCCAGCTCTGCAGGGGGCTCCGGGCAGCTCTAC.

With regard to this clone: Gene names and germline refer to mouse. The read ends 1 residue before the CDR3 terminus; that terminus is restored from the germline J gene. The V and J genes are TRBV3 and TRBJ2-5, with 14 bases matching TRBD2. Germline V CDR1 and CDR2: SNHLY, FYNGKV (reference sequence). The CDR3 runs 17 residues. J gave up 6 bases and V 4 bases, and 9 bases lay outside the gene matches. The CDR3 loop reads CASSSPGLGGRRDTQYF. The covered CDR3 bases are TGTGCCAGCAGCTCCCCGGGACTGGGGGGGCGGAGGGACACCCAGTAC.

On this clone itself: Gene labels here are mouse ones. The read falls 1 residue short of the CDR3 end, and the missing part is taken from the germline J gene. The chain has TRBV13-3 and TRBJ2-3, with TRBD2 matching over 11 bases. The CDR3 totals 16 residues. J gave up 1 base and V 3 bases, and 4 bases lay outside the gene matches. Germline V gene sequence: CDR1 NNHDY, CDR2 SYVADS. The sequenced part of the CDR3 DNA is TGTGCCAGCAGTGGGAGACTGGGGGGGGGTGCAGAAACGCTGTAT. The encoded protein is CASSGRLGGGAETLY. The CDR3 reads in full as CASSGRLGGGAETLYF.

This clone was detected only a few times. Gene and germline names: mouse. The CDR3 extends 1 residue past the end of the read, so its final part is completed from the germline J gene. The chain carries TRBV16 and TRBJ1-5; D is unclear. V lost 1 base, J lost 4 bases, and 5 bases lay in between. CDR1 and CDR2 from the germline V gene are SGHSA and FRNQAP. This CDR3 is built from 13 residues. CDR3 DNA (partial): TGTGCAAGCAGCTTAGCTCGGAACCAGGCTCCGCTT. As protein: CASSLARNQAPL. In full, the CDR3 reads CASSLARNQAPLF.

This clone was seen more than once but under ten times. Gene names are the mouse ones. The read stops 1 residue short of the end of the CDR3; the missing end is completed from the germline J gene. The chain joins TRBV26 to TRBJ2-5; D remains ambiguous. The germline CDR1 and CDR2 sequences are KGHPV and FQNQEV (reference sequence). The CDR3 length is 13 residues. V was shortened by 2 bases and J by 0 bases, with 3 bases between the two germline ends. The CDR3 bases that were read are TGTGCCAGCAGTCTGACTAACCAAGACACCCAGTAC. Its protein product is CASSLTNQDTQY. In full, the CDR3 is CASSLTNQDTQYF.

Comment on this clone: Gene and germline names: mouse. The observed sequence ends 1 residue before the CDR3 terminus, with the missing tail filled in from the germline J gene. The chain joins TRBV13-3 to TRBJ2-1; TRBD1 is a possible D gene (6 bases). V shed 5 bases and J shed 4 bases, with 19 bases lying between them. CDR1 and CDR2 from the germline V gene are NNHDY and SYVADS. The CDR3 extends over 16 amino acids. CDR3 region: CASRIRDTKNYAEQFF. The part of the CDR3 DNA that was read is TGTGCCAGCAGAATCCGGGACACAAAAAATTATGCTGAGCAGTTC.

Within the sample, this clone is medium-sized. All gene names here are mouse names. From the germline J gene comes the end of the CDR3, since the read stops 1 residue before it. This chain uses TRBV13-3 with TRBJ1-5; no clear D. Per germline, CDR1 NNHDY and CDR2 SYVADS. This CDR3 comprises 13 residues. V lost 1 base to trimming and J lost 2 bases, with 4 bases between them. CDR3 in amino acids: CASSDRHNQAPLF. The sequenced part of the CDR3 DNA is TGTGCCAGCAGTGATAGACACAACCAGGCTCCGCTT.

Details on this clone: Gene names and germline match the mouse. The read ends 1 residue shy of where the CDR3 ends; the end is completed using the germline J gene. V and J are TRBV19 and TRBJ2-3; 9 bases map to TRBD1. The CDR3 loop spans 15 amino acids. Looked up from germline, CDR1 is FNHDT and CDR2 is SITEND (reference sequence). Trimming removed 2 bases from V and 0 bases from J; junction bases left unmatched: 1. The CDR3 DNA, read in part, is TGTGCCAGCAGTATGGGACAGGGTAGTGCAGAAACGCTGTAT. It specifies CASSMGQGSAETLY. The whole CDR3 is CASSMGQGSAETLYF.

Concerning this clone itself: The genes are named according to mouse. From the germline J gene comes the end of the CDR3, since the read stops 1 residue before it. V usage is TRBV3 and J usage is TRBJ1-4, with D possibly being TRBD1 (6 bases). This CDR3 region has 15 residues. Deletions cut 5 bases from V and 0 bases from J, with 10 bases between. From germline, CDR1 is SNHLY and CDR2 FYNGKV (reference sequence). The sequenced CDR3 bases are TGTGCCAGCAGCCCCGGACAGTTTTCCAACGAAAGATTATTT. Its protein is CASSPGQFSNERLF. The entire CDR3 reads CASSPGQFSNERLFF.

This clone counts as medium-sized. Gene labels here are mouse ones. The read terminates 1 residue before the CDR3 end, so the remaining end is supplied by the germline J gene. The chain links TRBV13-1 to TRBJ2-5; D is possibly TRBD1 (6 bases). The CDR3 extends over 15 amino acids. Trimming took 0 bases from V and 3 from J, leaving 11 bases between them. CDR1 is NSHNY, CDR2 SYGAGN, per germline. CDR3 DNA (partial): TGTGCCAGCAGTGATGCGCCAGGGGAGCAAGACACCCAGTAC. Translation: CASSDAPGEQDTQY. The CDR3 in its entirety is CASSDAPGEQDTQYF.

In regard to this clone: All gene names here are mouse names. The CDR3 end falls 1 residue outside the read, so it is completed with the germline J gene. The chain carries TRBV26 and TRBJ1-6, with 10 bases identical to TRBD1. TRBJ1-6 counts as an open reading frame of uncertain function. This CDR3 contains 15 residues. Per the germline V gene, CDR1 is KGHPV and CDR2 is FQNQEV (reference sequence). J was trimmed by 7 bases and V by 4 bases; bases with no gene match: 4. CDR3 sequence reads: CASSPGQGRNSPLYF. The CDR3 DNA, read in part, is TGTGCCAGCAGTCCGGGACAGGGGAGAAATTCGCCCCTCTAC.

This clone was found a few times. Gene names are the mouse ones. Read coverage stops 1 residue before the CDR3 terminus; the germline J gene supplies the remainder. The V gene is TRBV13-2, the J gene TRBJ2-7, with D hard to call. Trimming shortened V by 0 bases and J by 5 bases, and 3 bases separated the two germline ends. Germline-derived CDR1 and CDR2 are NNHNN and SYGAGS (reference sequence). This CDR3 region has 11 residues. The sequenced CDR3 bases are TGTGCCAGCGGTGATGCGGATGAACAGTAC. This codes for CASGDADEQY. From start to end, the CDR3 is CASGDADEQYF.

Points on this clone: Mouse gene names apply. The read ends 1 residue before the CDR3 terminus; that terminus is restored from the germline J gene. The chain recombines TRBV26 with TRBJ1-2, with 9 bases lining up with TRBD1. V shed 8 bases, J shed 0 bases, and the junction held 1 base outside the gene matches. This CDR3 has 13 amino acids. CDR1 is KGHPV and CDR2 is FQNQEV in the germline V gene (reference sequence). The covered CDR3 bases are TGTGCCAGCCGACAGGGGGCAAACTCCGACTACACC. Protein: CASRQGANSDYT. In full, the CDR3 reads CASRQGANSDYTF.

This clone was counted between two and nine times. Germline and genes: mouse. The CDR3 protein is CASSLGPSAETLYF. The part of the CDR3 DNA that was read is TGTGCCAGCAGTCTGGGGCCTAGTGCAGAAACGCTGTAT. The gene calls are TRBV26 and TRBJ2-3, with D hard to call. From the germline J gene comes the end of the CDR3, since the read stops 1 residue before it. Germline V gene data show CDR1 as KGHPV and CDR2 as FQNQEV (reference sequence). V lost 2 bases and J lost 0, with 6 bases in between. CDR3 length: 14 amino acids.

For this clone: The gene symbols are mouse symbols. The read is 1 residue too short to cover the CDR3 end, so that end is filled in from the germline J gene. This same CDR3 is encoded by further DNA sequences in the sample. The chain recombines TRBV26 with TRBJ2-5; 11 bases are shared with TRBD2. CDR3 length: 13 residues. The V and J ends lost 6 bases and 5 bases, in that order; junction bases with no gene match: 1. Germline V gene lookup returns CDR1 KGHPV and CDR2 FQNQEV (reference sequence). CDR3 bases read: TGTGCCAGCAGGACTGGGGGGGGAGACACCCAGTAC. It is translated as CASRTGGGDTQY. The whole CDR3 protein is CASRTGGGDTQYF.

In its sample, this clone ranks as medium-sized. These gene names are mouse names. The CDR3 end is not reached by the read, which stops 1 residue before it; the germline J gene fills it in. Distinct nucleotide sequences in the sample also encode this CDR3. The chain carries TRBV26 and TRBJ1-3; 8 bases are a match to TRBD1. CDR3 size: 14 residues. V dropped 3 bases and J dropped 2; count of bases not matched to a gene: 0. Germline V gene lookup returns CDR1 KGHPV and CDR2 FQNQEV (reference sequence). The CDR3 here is CASSLQGAGNTLYF. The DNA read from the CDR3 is TGTGCCAGCAGTCTACAGGGGGCTGGAAATACGCTCTAT.

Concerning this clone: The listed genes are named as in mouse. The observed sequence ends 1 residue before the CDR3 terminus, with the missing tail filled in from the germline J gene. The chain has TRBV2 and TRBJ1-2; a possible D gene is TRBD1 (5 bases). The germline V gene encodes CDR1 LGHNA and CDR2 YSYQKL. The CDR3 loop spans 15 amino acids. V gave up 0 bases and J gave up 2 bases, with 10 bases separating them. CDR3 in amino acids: CASSQDGTRNSDYTF. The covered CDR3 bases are TGTGCCAGCAGCCAAGACGGGACTCGGAACTCCGACTACACC.